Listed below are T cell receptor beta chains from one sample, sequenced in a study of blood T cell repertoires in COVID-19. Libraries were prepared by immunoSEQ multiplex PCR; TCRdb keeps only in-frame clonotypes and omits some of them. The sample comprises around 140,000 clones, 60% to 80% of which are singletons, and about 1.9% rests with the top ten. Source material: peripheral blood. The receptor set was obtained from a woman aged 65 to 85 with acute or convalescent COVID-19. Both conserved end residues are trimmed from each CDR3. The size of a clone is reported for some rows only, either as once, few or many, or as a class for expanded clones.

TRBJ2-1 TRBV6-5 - ASSYSDNEQF
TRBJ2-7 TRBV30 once AWSVIAYEQY
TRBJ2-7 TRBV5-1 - ASSLVGPGNEQY
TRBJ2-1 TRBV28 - ASSFGRGAHNEQF
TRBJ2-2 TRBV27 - ASIETSGNTGELF
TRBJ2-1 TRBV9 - ASSHGGTNGRDEQF
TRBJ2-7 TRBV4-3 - ASSQALVADSYEQY
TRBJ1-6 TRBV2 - ASRTDRSSYNSPLH
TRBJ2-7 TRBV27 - ASSLTAGLAGN
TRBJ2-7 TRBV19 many ASSIGGYYEQY